Listed below are T cell receptor beta chains from one sample, sequenced in a study of neoadjuvant anti-PD-1 for oral cavity cancer. Assay: immunoSEQ multiplex PCR; the TCRdb copy retains only in-frame clones and omits some. The repertoire has about 12,000 clones, less than 70% of them found once; the top ten carry around 2%. The source was PBMCs, collected before nivolumab (anti-PD-1) treatment. Receptors originate from a person between 35 and 79 years old with oral cavity squamous cell carcinoma. The conserved cysteine and the conserved F or W are not part of the CDR3 here.

ASSVGATTITDTQY TRBV9
ASSVASGGPYNEQF TRBV9
ASSPGLVSETQY TRBV6-1
ASNDGSNQPQH TRBV10-2
ASSLAGDSNQPQH TRBV7-9
ASSSGQGNQPQH TRBV5-1
ASSDLGQARRSEQF TRBV10-2
ASSQDGGDEKLF TRBV4-2
ASSALAGRADEQY TRBV9
ASSGEGSRTYEQY TRBV6-1
ASRHMTGELF TRBV6-1
SAWENTEAF TRBV20-1
ASSDDWDREDSGYT TRBV6-4
AWSIQGAPYQF TRBV30
ASTINRGPYEQY TRBV7-6
ASSIDSPKGVDTQY TRBV2
ASSQAGQLYT TRBV7-9
ASSLNRGGNEKLF TRBV7-9
ASSSWREGYTEAF TRBV5-6
ASNPTGVGPQH TRBV6-5
SVEPRSGEKLF TRBV29-1
ASRVGQSPYDEQF TRBV6-1
ASSSQGGNQPQH TRBV7-8
ASSLGRDWASGTEAF TRBV13
ASSRQGEDNEQF TRBV5-1
ASSQDSTVSYNEQF TRBV4-2